This T cell receptor (beta chain) was captured by sequencing in a study of cytomegalovirus exposure and HLA in healthy donors. The CDR3 consists of 14 residues. Per germline, CDR1 SGHRS and CDR2 YFSETQ. V was clipped by 5 bases and J by 5 bases, with 13 bases between them. PCR involved 60 Vbeta and 13 Jbeta primers. Sequenced by immunoSEQ multiplex PCR; TCRdb stores in-frame clones only, minus some. This table holds around 200,000 clones. Sequencing was carried out using PBMCs. This rearrangement joins TRBV5-1 to TRBJ2-2; weak D call: TRBD1 (5 bases). The TCR sequence derives from a woman aged 18-30 years in good health and CMV-seropositive. CDR3 protein: CASSRGKGTGELFF. CDR3 sequence (DNA): TGCGCCAGCAGTAGGGGTAAAGGAACCGGGGAGCTGTTTTTT.